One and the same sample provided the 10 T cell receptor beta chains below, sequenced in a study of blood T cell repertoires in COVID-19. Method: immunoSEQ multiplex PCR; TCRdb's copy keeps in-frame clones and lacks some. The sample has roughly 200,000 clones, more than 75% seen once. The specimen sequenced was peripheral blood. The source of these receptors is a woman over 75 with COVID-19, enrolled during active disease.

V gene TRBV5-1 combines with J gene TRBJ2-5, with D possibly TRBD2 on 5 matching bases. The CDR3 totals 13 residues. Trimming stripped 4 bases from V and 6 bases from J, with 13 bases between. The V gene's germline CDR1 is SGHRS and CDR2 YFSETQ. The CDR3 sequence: CASSLDPGKTQYF. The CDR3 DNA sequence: TGCGCCAGCAGCCTAGACCCGGGAAAGACCCAGTACTTC. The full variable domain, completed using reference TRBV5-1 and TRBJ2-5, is KAGVTQTPRYLIKTRGQQVTLSCSPISGHRSVSWYQQTPGQGLQFLFEYFSETQRNKGNFPGRFSGRQFSNSRSEMNVSTLELGDSALYLCASSLDPGKTQYFGPGTRLLVL.

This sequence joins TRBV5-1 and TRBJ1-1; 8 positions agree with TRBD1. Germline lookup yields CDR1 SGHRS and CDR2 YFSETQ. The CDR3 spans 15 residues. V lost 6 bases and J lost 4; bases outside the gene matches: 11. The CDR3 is CASTPGGQGATEAFF. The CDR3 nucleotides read TGCGCCAGCACCCCCGGCGGGCAGGGGGCCACTGAAGCTTTCTTT. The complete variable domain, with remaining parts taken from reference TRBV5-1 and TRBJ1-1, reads KAGVTQTPRYLIKTRGQQVTLSCSPISGHRSVSWYQQTPGQGLQFLFEYFSETQRNKGNFPGRFSGRQFSNSRSEMNVSTLELGDSALYLCASTPGGQGATEAFFGQGTRLTVV.

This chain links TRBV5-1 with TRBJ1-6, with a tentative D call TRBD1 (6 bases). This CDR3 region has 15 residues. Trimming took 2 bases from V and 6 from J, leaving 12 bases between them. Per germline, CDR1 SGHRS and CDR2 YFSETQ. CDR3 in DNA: TGCGCCAGCAGCTTTTCTACAGGGTTTAATTCACCCCTCCACTTT. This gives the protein CASSFSTGFNSPLHF.

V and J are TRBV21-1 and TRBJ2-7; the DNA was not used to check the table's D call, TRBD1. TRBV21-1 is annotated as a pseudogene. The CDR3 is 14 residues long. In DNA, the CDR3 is TGTGCCAGCAGTATTCACAGGGCCTTCGACGAGCAGTACTTC. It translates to CASSIHRAFDEQYF.

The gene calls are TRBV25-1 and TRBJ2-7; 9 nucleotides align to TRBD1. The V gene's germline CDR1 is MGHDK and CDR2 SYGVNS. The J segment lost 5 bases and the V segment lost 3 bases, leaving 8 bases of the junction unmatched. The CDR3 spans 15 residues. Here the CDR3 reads CASSDSGTGINEQYF. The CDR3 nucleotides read TGTGCCAGCAGTGATTCCGGGACAGGGATCAACGAGCAGTACTTC.

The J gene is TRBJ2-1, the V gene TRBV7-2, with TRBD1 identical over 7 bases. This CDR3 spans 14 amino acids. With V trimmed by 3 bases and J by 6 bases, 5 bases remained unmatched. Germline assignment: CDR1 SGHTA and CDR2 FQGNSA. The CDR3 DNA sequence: TGTGCCAGCAGCTTGATGGGACAGCCCAATGAGCAGTTCTTC. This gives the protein CASSLMGQPNEQFF.

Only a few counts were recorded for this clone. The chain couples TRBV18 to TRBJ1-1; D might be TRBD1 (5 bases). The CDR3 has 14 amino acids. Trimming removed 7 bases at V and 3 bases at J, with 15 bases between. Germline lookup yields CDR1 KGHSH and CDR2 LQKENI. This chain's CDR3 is CASCNVEGDTEAFF. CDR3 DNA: TGTGCCAGCTGCAACGTGGAAGGGGACACTGAAGCTTTCTTT.

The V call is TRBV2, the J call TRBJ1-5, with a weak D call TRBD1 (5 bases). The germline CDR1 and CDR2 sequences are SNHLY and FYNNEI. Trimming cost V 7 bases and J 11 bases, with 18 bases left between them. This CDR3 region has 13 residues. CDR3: CASKGQGGSAQHF. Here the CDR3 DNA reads TGTGCCAGCAAGGGTCAGGGAGGTTCAGCCCAGCATTTT.

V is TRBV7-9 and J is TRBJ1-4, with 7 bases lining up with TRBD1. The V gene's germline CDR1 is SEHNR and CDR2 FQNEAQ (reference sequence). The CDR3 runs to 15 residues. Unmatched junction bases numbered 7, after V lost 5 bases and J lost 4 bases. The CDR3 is CASSATGRSNEKLFF. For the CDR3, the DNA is TGTGCCAGCAGCGCGACAGGGCGAAGTAATGAAAAACTGTTTTTT.

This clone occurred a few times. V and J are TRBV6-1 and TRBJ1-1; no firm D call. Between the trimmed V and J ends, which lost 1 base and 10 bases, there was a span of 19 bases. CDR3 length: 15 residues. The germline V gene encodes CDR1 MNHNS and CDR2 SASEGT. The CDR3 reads CASSEGGLKDIGAFF. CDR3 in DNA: TGTGCCAGCAGTGAAGGAGGGTTGAAGGATATAGGAGCTTTCTTT.